What follows are 8 T cell receptor beta chains derived from one specimen sequenced in a study of T-cell reconstitution after alpha-beta-depleted transplantation in children. It was with unique molecular identifiers that the TCRbeta library was prepared. Each CDR3 protein gets one entry after TCRdb re-called the PCR reads with MiXCR. The sample lists 140,000 or so distinct CDR3 sequences, 7.5% to 9% seen once, with roughly 18% in the top ten. Here the sequenced sample was PBMCs, mostly from graft donor cells, taken 180 days after TCRalphabeta/CD19-depleted stem cell transplant. The receptor source for this set is a female patient aged 2-10 years who had a stem cell transplant for congenital amegakaryocytic thrombocytopenia, so the T cells may come from the graft donor.

With respect to this clonotype: One junction end does not reproduce the germline sequence, and a read error may be involved. The rearrangement links TRBV18 to TRBJ2-5; D could derive from TRBD1 or TRBD2 (5 bases each). Per the germline V gene, CDR1 is KGHSH and CDR2 is LQKENI. This CDR3 has 16 amino acids. The DNA for the CDR3 is TGTGCCAGCTCGGACCACCCTTGGGGACCGCAAGAGAGCCAGTACTTC. Residues: CASSDHPWGPQESQYF.

This clonotype was counted between two and nine times. V and J are TRBV5-1 and TRBJ2-7, with a possible D match to TRBD2 (5 bases). The length of the CDR3 is 17 residues. Looked up from germline, CDR1 is SGHRS and CDR2 is YFSETQ. V was pared by 3 bases and J by 2 bases, with 21 bases between. The CDR3 DNA reads as TGCGCCAGCAGCTCTCGCAACCAGAACGGGGTGCCCTACGAGCAGTACTTC. It is translated as CASSSRNQNGVPYEQYF.

This clonotype has a handful of counts. The chain recombines TRBV6-1 with TRBJ1-2, with 8 bases aligning to TRBD1. CDR1 and CDR2 (germline): MNHNS, SASEGT. The CDR3 runs to 15 residues. The ends lost 2 bases at V and 8 bases at J; junction bases unmatched: 10. CDR3 sequence reads: CASSEIQGAVVGYTF. The CDR3 nucleotides read TGTGCCAGCAGTGAAATCCAGGGGGCCGTGGTGGGCTACACCTTC.

This clonotype was detected many times. The CDR3 here is CASSMGTSGITDTQYF. CDR3 in DNA: TGCGCCAGCAGCATGGGGACTAGCGGGATCACAGATACGCAGTATTTT. The chain links TRBV5-1 to TRBJ2-3; 13 nucleotides match TRBD2. Unmatched junction bases numbered 4, after V lost 4 bases and J lost 2 bases. This CDR3 has 16 residues. Germline-derived CDR1 and CDR2 are SGHRS and YFSETQ.

This clonotype has at least ten counts. The CDR3 spells CASSLASKGGREQYF. Written as DNA, the CDR3 is TGTGCCAGCAGTTTAGCGAGCAAAGGAGGTCGCGAGCAGTACTTC. The gene calls are TRBV12-3 or TRBV12-4 and TRBJ2-7; a weak D match, TRBD2 (5 bases). V gave up 0 bases and J gave up 6 bases, with 15 bases separating them. This CDR3 spans 15 amino acids.

The table lists this clonotype with a few counts. This chain connects TRBV20-1 to TRBJ2-7; 9 bases agree with TRBD2. J gave up 2 bases and V 6 bases, and 11 bases lay outside the gene matches. From germline, CDR1 is DFQATT and CDR2 SNEGSKA (reference sequence). This CDR3 has 15 residues. This chain's CDR3 is CSAPQSSGVTYEQYF. CDR3 nucleotides: TGCAGTGCCCCGCAGTCTAGCGGGGTGACCTACGAGCAGTACTTC.

The sample holds many counts of this clonotype. The chain uses TRBV20-1 and TRBJ1-1, with 8 bases that match TRBD1. J gave up 3 bases and V 0 bases, and 3 bases lay outside the gene matches. CDR1 is DFQATT, CDR2 SNEGSKA, per germline (reference sequence). The CDR3 runs 14 residues. CDR3 nucleotide sequence: TGCAGTGCTAGAGATTCGACAGGGGACACTGAAGCTTTCTTT. Translation gives CSARDSTGDTEAFF.

The rearrangement uses TRBV10-3 and TRBJ2-1; a possible D gene is TRBD2 (6 bases). The CDR3 is made up of 18 amino acids. V was pared by 0 bases and J by 4 bases, with 19 bases between. Germline V gene lookup returns CDR1 ENHRY and CDR2 SYGVKD. CDR3: CAISESRGGMLGYNEQFF. The CDR3 DNA reads as TGTGCCATCAGTGAGTCAAGAGGCGGGATGTTGGGGTACAATGAGCAGTTCTTC.